This entry features one T cell receptor beta chain sequence. Its cognate antigen has yet to be identified. Per-nucleotide qualities are absent, and no much larger clonotype sits a single base away. Blood RNA was extracted from unsorted whole blood using TRIzol reagent, and germline DNA was obtained with the DNeasy Blood & Tissue kit. Chronic HBV infection was present in the patients, and the patients were treatment-naive at sampling. Roughly 4 milliliters of peripheral blood were collected into K2EDTA tubes before surgery. These data originate in a study of tumor-infiltrating lymphocytes in primary liver carcinoma (dated by TCRdb to about 2017). Looking at the study overall: Four or five patients with histopathologically diagnosed primary liver carcinoma underwent surgical resection in China between 2015 and 2016. Hepatocellular carcinoma (four) or combined HCC and intrahepatic cholangiocarcinoma (one) was present in the five patients, who were three men and two women aged 30 to 69 years. The five patients had tumors staged T1-T3 N0M0, with maximum diameters ranging from roughly 4.2 to 11 cm. Samples yielded roughly 3.5 to 7.13 million productive TCRbeta reads; read depth did not differ significantly between tissue types. For each liver tumor, the study sampled five regions along with adjacent normal tissue and blood, and applied TCRbeta repertoire sequencing, expression microarrays and whole-exome sequencing. A total of approximately 35 specimens from 5 patients, comprising around 25 tumor regions, 5 adjacent noncancerous liver tissues and 5 peripheral blood samples, were covered by TCRbeta repertoire sequencing. Reproducibility between technical replicate repertoires was high, with correlation coefficients above 0.98 and mean shared-clone rates approximately 0.9.

Study-wide conclusions, independent of this receptor: Only the TCR beta chain was sequenced, which likely underestimates true repertoire diversity because unpaired alpha chains were not captured. Repertoire overlap was higher between tumor regions (mean about 36%) than tumor-adjacent (approximately 17%) or tumor-blood (about 14%) pairs, consistent with antigen-driven expansion. Comparison of CD4+ and CD8+ T cell repertoires was precluded by the use of bulk unsorted samples. The top 250 clones made up a significantly larger repertoire fraction in tumors than in blood (p = 0.039). The study included only a handful of patients, and the authors note findings should be validated in a larger study.

In the germline V gene, CDR1 corresponds to MNHEY and CDR2 to SVGEGT. Trimming removed 3 bases from V and 6 bases from J, leaving 15 bases between the germline ends. The CDR3, from cysteine to phenylalanine, totals 15 residues. Only the CDR3 region is kept as DNA, spanning 45 bases read in frame from base 1. TCRbeta-specific cDNA was reverse-transcribed from around 500 ng total RNA using a constant-region primer and ProtoScript II reverse transcriptase. Three nested multiplex PCR rounds, following a slightly modified ARM-PCR procedure, were used to build the TCRbeta libraries. Each of the first two PCR rounds ran for approximately 11 cycles and used multiplex TRBV1-TRBV30 forward primers together with a Cbeta reverse primer. A final 25-cycle PCR with Deep VentR polymerase added sample barcodes and Illumina adapters. Amplicons of 200-500 bp were gel-purified with a QIAquick gel extraction kit before sequencing. TCRbeta amplicons were sequenced on an Illumina HiSeq 2500 with 250-bp paired-end reads. Per the source publication's procedure: Reads were quality-trimmed with Trimmomatic v0.33, and paired reads were merged with FLASH v1.2.11 to recover full CDR3 sequences. V, D and J germline segments were assigned to the rearranged TCRbeta sequences by MiGEC v1.2.1b. Clonotype statistics and Shannon-Wiener diversity indices were calculated with VDJtools v1.0.0. Except for diversity analysis, only each sample's 250 most abundant clonotypes were used in subsequent analyses to reduce sampling bias. TCRdb reran the public reads through fastp at Q25 and MiXCR, keeping productive beta chains. Rows merge per CDR3 protein into single entries with the most common DNA and genes. The authors' filters were not applied to this entry. This sample holds 330,000 or so distinct CDR3 sequences; approximately 64% were observed only once. The top ten hold 5.5% to 8% of the sample.

Sequencing was performed on peripheral blood. The chain links TRBV6-2 or TRBV6-3 with TRBJ1-5; D gene: possibly TRBD1, on 6 matching bases. This clonotype was obtained from a man aged 40-49 years with primary liver carcinoma and hepatitis B virus infection. The DNA sequence is as follows: TGTGCCAGCAGTTATCTCGGGGGCTGGAGTCAGCCCCAGCATTTT. Translation gives CASSYLGGWSQPQHF.